This is a list of T cell receptor beta chains from one sample in a study of tumor and adjacent non-tumor tissue in lung cancer. Each CDR3 protein gets one entry after TCRdb re-called the multiplex PCR reads with MiXCR. The table shows about 120,000 distinct CDR3 sequences, with 66% occurring only once. Sequenced sample: lung tumor tissue. These receptor sequences come from a man in his thirties or forties with non-small cell lung cancer. CDR3s include the opening cysteine and the closing phenylalanine or tryptophan. D genes are given only for firm matches. Where a row states a size, it is once, few, many or the class of an expanded clone; other rows omit it.

size	V	J	D	DNA	CDR3
-	TRBV11-2	TRBJ1-1	TRBD1	TGTGCTAGCAGCTTACTACAGGGGATGAACACTGAAGCTCTCTTT	CASSLLQGMNTEALF
-	TRBV10-1	TRBJ2-3	TRBD2	TGCGCCAGCAGTGGCCCCCGGGGCGGGAGGCTATCCACAGATACGCAGTATTTT	CASSGPRGGRLSTDTQYF
-	TRBV29-1	TRBJ2-5	TRBD1	TGCAGCGTTGCGTTGACAGGGCATGAGACTCAGTACTTC	CSVALTGHETQYF
-	TRBV29-1	TRBJ2-7	-	TGCAGCGTTGGACTAAACTCCTACGAGCAGTACTTC	CSVGLNSYEQYF
once	TRBV20-1	TRBJ1-2	TRBD1	TGCAGTGGTAGAGACAGGGTATATGGCTACACCTTT	CSGRDRVYGYTF
many	TRBV12-3/TRBV12-4	TRBJ2-5	TRBD1	TGTGCCAGCAGTTTAGCGCGACAGGGTGAGACCCAGTACTTC	CASSLARQGETQYF
-	TRBV20-1	TRBJ2-7	-	TGCAGTGCTTGTGGCGGAGGGGGGGACATTGCCTACGAGCAGTATTTC	CSACGGGGDIAYEQYF
many	TRBV11-2	TRBJ2-1	TRBD2	TGTGCCAGCAGCTTTTCCCGATGGGGGGGTGAGCAGTTCTTC	CASSFSRWGGEQFF
-	TRBV20-1	TRBJ2-2	-	TGCAGTGCCCTTGTCTACACCGGGGAGCTGTTTTTT	CSALVYTGELFF
many	TRBV4-2	TRBJ2-1	-	TGTGCCAGCAGCCATCAAGGGGAGGAGCAGTTCTTC	CASSHQGEEQFF
many	TRBV7-9	TRBJ1-1	-	TGTGCCAGCAGCCCGGGGGGTCCTGAAGCTTTCTTT	CASSPGGPEAFF
-	TRBV24-1	TRBJ2-7	TRBD2	TGTGCCACCTGTGACCGACTAGCGGGAGGGACCAGCTCCTACAATGAGCAGTACTTC	CATCDRLAGGTSSYNEQYF
-	TRBV6-5	TRBJ1-3	-	TGTGCCTGTAGCCTCCACTTCGGCTCTGGAAACACCATATATTTT	CACSLHFGSGNTIYF
-	TRBV11-2	TRBJ2-3	TRBD2	TGTGCCAGCAGCCCTCGAGCGGGAGTTGCCGGCACAGATACGCAGTATTTT	CASSPRAGVAGTDTQYF
-	TRBV20-1	TRBJ2-5	-	TGCAGTGCTAGCCGGGATCCTGAAGAGACCCGGTACTTC	CSASRDPEETRYF
-	TRBV6-5	TRBJ1-5	-	TGTGTCAGCAGTTTCCCCAGTCAGTCCCAGCATTTT	CVSSFPSQSQHF
-	TRBV7-9	TRBJ1-4	-	TGTGCCAGCAGTTTTGCGGGCGGGGAAAACCTGTTTTTT	CASSFAGGENLFF
-	TRBV4-3	TRBJ1-6	TRBD1	TGCGCCAGCAGCCAAGGTGGGGTGACAGGGGGGGGTTCACCTCTCCACTTT	CASSQGGVTGGGSPLHF
-	TRBV19	TRBJ2-1	TRBD2	TGTGCCAGTACCTCTTCCGGGACTAGCGTTGAGCAGTTCTTC	CASTSSGTSVEQFF
-	TRBV6-5	TRBJ1-3	-	TGTGCGAGCGGTCCCGACAGGCTCGGAAACACCATATATTTT	CASGPDRLGNTIYF
many	TRBV6-6	TRBJ2-1	TRBD1	TGTGCCAGCAGCCTACAGGGGGCGTCCTACAATGAGCAGTTCTTC	CASSLQGASYNEQFF
many	TRBV6-1	TRBJ2-5	-	TGTGCCACCTCCCCCGGCATAGAAGAGACCCAGTACTTC	CATSPGIEETQYF
many	TRBV20-1	TRBJ2-3	-	TGCAGTGCAAGAGGTCCGGAGACAGATACGCAGTATTTT	CSARGPETDTQYF
-	TRBV6-6	TRBJ2-5	TRBD2	TGTGCCAGCAGTTACAAGCGGGGGACTCGAGAGACCCAGTACTTC	CASSYKRGTRETQYF
-	TRBV6-5	TRBJ2-5	TRBD1	TGTGCCAGCAGCGTTCGGCTCGGGACAGGGGTATGGGAGGCCCAGTACTTC	CASSVRLGTGVWEAQYF
-	TRBV11-3	TRBJ2-2	TRBD1	TGTGCCAGAAGGACCGGACAGGCCACCGGGGAGCTGTTTTTT	CARRTGQATGELFF
-	TRBV29-1	TRBJ2-4	-	TGTAGCGTGGTGGAGGTCCTAGCCAAAAGCATTCAGTACTTC	CSVVEVLAKSIQYF
once	TRBV4-2	TRBJ2-7	-	TGTGCCAGCAGCCATGATCTAACCGACTCATACGAGCAGTACTTC	CASSHDLTDSYEQYF
-	TRBV7-8	TRBJ2-5	-	TGTGCCAACAGCTTCCCCAGGTTGACAGGACAAGAGACCCAGTACTTC	CANSFPRLTGQETQYF
-	TRBV6-1	TRBJ2-5	TRBD2	TGTGCCAGCAGTGTAGTAGCGGGAGACGGGATGACCCAGTACTTC	CASSVVAGDGMTQYF
-	TRBV11-2	TRBJ1-5	-	TGTCCCAGCAGCCAAAGGGCAGGGGATATGCCCCAGCATTTT	CPSSQRAGDMPQHF
-	TRBV6-6	TRBJ2-7	-	TGTGCCAGCAGCCCCGGGATTAGCGGTCCCTACGAGCAGTACTTC	CASSPGISGPYEQYF
many	TRBV5-6	TRBJ2-7	-	TGTGCCAGCAGCTTGGGTCTAGCCCCCTACGAGCAGTACTTC	CASSLGLAPYEQYF
many	TRBV4-1	TRBJ1-2	TRBD1	TGCGCCAGCAGCCTCGGACAGGGCGGTCTCTATGGCTACACCTTC	CASSLGQGGLYGYTF
few	TRBV5-1	TRBJ1-2	-	TGCGCCAGCAGTTTGTCTCCAGGGGACTATGGCTACACCTTC	CASSLSPGDYGYTF
-	TRBV20-1	TRBJ2-1	-	TGCAGTACTAAGGGGGGGGCCAACAATGAGCAGTTCTTC	CSTKGGANNEQFF
many	TRBV12-3/TRBV12-4	TRBJ2-3	TRBD1	TGTGCCAGCAGCCCTTCTGGACAGGGGGCGATGGATACGCAGTATTTT	CASSPSGQGAMDTQYF
many	TRBV12-3/TRBV12-4	TRBJ2-1	TRBD2	TGTGCCAGCAGTTTTCTGCTAGCGGGTAATGAGCAGTTCTTC	CASSFLLAGNEQFF
-	TRBV11-1	TRBJ2-3	-	TGTGCGAGCAGCTTAAAGGATCGCACAGATACGCAGTATTTT	CASSLKDRTDTQYF
-	TRBV6-2/TRBV6-3	TRBJ1-5	-	TGTGCCAGTAGCCCCCCCCATCAGTCCCAGCATTTT	CASSPPHQSQHF
-	TRBV5-5	TRBJ1-6	-	TGTGCCGACAGCTTGGTGGCGAGAAGCTCCTATAATTCACCCCTCCACTTT	CADSLVARSSYNSPLHF
-	TRBV20-1	TRBJ2-7	-	TGCAGTGCTAGAACTTATCTAGCGCACACCCACGAGCAGTACTTC	CSARTYLAHTHEQYF
-	TRBV29-1	TRBJ2-3	-	TGCAGCGGAAGACTATCGGATACGCAGTATTTT	CSGRLSDTQYF